This T cell receptor (beta chain) was recovered during a study of beta chain features in type 1 diabetes. Study-wide background: The number of sorted cells examined across all samples was 107,917,701. The study, taken as a whole, reports: A potential PCR bias toward shorter templates would be equal in patient and control samples. Sampled from patients, naive, central memory and Treg TCRB repertoires appeared more similar than those sampled from healthy donors.

The authors reverse transcribed all of the isolated RNA, so sequencing captured expressed TCRB transcripts. Generated by immunoSEQ multiplex PCR, the TCRdb table keeps only in-frame clones and is missing some. The sample has 250,000 to 350,000 clones; 11% to 15% are singletons. The germline CDR1 and CDR2 sequences are SGHTA and FQGNSA. The V end was cut by 1 base, the J end by 0 bases, with 4 bases between. The CDR3 consists of 13 residues. This clone was detected many times. The antigen remains undetermined. The source of this sequence is a young man in good health. This sequence joins TRBV7-2 and TRBJ2-7; D call uncertain. Sequenced material: central memory CD4+ T cells from blood. In nucleotides, the CDR3 is TGTGCCAGCAGCTTAGGACGCTCCTACGAGCAGTACTTC. It yields the protein CASSLGRSYEQYF.